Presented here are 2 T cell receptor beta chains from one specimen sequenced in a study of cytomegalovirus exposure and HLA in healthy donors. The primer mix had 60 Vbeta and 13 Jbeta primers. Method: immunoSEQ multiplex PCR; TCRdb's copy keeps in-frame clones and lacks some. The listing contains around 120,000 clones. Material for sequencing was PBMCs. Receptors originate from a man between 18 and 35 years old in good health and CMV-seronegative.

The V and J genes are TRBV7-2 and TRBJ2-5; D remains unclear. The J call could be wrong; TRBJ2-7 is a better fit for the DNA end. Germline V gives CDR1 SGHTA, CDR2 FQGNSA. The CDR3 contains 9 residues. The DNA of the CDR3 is TGTGCCAACTCCTACGAGCAGTACTTC. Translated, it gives CANSYEQYF.

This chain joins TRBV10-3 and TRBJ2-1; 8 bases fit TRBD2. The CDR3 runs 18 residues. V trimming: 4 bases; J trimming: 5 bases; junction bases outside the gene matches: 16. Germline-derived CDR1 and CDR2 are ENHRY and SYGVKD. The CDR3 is CAISGRGTGGDLNNEQFF. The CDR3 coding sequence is TGTGCCATCAGTGGGCGGGGTACGGGAGGGGACCTTAACAATGAGCAGTTCTTC.